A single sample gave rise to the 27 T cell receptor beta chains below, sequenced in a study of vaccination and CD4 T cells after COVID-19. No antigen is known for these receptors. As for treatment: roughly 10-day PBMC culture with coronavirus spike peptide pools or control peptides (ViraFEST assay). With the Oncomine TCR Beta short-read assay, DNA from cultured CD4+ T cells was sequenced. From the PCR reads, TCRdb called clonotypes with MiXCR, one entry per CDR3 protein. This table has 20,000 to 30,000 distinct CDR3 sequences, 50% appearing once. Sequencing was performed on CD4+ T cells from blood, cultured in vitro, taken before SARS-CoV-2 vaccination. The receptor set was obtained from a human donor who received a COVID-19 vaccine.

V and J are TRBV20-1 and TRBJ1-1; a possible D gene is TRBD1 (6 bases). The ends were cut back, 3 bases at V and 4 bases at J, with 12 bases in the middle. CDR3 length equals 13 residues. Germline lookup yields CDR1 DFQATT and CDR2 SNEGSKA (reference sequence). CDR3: CSARNREGTEAFF. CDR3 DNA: TGCAGTGCTAGGAACAGGGAGGGCACTGAAGCTTTCTTT.

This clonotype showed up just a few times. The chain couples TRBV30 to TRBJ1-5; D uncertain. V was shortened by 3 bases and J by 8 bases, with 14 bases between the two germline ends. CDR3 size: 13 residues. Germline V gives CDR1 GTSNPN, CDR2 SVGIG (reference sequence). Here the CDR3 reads CAWSQGSGEPQHF. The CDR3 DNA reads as TGTGCCTGGAGCCAAGGGTCGGGTGAGCCCCAGCATTTT.

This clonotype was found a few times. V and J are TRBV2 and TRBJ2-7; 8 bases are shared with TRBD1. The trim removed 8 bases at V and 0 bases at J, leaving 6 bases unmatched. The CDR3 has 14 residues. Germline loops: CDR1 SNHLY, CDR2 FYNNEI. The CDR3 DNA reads TGTGCCAGCCTCCCGGGACAGGCCTCCTACGAGCAGTACTTC. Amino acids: CASLPGQASYEQYF.

The chain's CDR3 is CASSVSSGEETQYF. The DNA for the CDR3 is TGTGCCAGTAGTGTGTCTAGCGGGGAAGAGACCCAGTACTTC. The rearrangement uses TRBV19 and TRBJ2-5; 9 bases are a match to TRBD2. Germline CDR1 LNHDA, CDR2 SQIVND (reference sequence). The CDR3 covers 14 residues. V shed 5 bases and J 3 bases; nucleotides not matched to a gene: 4.

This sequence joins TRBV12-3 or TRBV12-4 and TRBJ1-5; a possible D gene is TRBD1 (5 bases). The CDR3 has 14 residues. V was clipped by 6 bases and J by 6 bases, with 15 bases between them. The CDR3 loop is CASRYNRDSQPQHF. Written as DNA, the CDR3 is TGTGCCAGCAGATACAACCGTGACAGTCAGCCCCAGCATTTT.

The CDR3 loop is CSARAWTGLSRYNEQFF. Here the CDR3 DNA reads TGCAGTGCTAGAGCGTGGACAGGCTTGAGTCGTTACAATGAGCAGTTCTTC. The gene calls are TRBV20-1 and TRBJ2-1; the match to TRBD1 covers 7 bases. Trimming removed 1 base from V and 4 bases from J; junction bases left unmatched: 13. Germline assignment: CDR1 DFQATT and CDR2 SNEGSKA (reference sequence). The CDR3 covers 17 residues.

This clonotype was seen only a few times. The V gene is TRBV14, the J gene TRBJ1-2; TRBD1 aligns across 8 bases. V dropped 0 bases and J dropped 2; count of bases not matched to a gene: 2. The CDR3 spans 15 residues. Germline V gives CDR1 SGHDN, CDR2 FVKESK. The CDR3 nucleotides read TGTGCCAGCAGCCAAGAACACAGGGGGAACTATGGCTACACCTTC. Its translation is CASSQEHRGNYGYTF.

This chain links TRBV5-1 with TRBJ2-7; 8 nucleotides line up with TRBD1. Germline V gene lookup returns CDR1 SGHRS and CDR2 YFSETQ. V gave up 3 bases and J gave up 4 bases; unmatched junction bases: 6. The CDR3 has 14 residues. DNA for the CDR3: TGCGCCAGCAGCTCGCAGGGGGCGGGTTACGAGCAGTACTTC. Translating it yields CASSSQGAGYEQYF.

CDR3 sequence: CASSEALRGQVDGNQPQHF. CDR3 in DNA: TGTGCCAGCAGTGAAGCGCTTCGGGGACAGGTGGATGGCAATCAGCCCCAGCATTTT. V gene TRBV6-1 combines with J gene TRBJ1-5; 8 nucleotides align to TRBD1. Germline lookup yields CDR1 MNHNS and CDR2 SASEGT. V lost 0 bases, J lost 2 bases, and 12 bases stayed unmatched. The CDR3 sequence is 19 residues long.

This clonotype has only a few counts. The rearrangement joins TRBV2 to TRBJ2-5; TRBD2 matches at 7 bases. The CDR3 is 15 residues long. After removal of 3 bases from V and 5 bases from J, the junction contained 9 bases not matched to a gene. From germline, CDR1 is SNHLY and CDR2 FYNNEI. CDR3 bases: TGTGCCAGCAGTGAGGGGGGACTATCACGGGAGACCCAGTACTTC. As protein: CASSEGGLSRETQYF.

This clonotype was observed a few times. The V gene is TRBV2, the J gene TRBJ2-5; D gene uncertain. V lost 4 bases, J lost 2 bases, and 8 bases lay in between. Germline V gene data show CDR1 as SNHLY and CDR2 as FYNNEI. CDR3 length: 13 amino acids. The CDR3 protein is CASSARWQETQYF. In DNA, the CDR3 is TGTGCCAGCAGTGCCCGCTGGCAAGAGACCCAGTACTTC.

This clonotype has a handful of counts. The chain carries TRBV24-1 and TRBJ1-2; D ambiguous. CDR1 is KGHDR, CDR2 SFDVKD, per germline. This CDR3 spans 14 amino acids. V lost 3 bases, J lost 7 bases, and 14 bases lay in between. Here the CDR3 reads CATSDPGSMGGYTF. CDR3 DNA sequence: TGTGCCACCAGTGATCCAGGATCCATGGGTGGCTACACCTTC.

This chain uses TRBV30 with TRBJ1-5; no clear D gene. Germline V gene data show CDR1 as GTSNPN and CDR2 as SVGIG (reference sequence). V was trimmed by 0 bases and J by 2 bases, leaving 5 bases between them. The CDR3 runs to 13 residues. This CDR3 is CAWSVGGNQPQHF. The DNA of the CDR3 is TGTGCCTGGAGTGTCGGGGGCAATCAGCCCCAGCATTTT.

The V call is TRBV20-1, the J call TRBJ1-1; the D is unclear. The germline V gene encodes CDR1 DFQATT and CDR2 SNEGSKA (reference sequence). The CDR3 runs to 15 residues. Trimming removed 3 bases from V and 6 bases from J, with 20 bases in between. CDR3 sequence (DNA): TGCAGTGCTAGTGGGGTCGGACGGCCGGGGTCTGAAGCTTTCTTT. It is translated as CSASGVGRPGSEAFF.

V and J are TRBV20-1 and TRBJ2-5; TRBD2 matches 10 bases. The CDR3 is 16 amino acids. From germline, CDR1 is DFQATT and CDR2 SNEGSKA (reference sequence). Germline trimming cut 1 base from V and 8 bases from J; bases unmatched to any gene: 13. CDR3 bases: TGCAGTGCTAGAGCCACTAGCGGGGAGCTGCTTCGAACCCAGTACTTC. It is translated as CSARATSGELLRTQYF.

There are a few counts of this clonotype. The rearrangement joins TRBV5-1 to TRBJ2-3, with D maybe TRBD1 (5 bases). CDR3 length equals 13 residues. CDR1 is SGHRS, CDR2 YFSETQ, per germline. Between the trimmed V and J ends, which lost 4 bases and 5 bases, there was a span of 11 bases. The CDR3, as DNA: TGCGCCAGCAGCCTGGGGCTGGGAGATACGCAGTATTTT. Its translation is CASSLGLGDTQYF. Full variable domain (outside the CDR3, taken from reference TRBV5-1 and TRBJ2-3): KAGVTQTPRYLIKTRGQQVTLSCSPISGHRSVSWYQQTPGQGLQFLFEYFSETQRNKGNFPGRFSGRQFSNSRSEMNVSTLELGDSALYLCASSLGLGDTQYFGPGTRLTVL.

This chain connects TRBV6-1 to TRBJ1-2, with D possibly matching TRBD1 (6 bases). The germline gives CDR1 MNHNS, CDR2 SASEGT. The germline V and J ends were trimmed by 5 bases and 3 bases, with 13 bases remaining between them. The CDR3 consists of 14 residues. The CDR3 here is CASSSPTGHYGYTF. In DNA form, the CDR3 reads TGTGCCAGCAGTAGCCCAACAGGGCACTATGGCTACACCTTC.

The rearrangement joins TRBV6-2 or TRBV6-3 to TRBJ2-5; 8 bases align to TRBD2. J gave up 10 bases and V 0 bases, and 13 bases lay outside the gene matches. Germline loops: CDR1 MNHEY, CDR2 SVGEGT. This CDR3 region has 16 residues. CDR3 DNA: TGTGCCAGCAGTTACTCTGGCGGGGGGTGGCGGCGGGACCAGTACTTC. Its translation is CASSYSGGGWRRDQYF.

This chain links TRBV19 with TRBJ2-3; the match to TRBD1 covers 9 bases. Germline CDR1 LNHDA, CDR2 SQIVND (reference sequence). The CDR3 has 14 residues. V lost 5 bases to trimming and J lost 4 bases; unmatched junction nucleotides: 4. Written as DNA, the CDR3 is TGTGCCAGTAGTCTTCGGACAGGGGCAGATACGCAGTATTTT. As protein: CASSLRTGADTQYF.

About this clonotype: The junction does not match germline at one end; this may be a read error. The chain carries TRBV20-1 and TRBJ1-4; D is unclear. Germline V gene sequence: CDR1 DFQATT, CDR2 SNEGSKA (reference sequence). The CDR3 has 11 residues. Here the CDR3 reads CSASVRSVEVF. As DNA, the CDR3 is TGCAGTGCTAGTGTGAGGTCGGTAGAAGTTTTT.

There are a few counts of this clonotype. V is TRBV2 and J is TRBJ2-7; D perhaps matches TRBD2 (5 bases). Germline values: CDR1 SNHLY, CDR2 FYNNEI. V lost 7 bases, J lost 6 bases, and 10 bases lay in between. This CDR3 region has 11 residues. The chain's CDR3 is CASNNLAEQYF. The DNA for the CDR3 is TGTGCCAGCAATAACCTAGCCGAGCAGTACTTC.

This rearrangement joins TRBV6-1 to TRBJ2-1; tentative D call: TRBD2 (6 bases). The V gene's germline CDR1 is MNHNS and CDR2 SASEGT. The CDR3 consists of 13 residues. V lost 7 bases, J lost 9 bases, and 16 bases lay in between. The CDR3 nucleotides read TGTGCCAGCACCCTAAGGCAGGGAGGTGAGCAGTTCTTC. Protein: CASTLRQGGEQFF.

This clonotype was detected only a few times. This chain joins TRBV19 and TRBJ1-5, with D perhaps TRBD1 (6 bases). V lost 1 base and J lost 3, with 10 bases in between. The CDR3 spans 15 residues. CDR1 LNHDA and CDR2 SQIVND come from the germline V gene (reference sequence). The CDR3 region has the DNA TGTGCCAGTAGTATAGCACAGGGATCCAATCAGCCCCAGCATTTT. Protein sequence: CASSIAQGSNQPQHF. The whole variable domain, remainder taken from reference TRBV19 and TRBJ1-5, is DGGITQSPKYLFRKEGQNVTLSCEQNLNHDAMYWYRQDPGQGLRLIYYSQIVNDFQKGDIAEGYSVSREKKESFPLTVTSAQKNPTAFYLCASSIAQGSNQPQHFGDGTRLSIL.

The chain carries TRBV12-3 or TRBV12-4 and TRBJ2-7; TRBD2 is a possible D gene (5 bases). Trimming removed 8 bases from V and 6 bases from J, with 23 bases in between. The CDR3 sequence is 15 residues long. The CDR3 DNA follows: TGTGCCAGCTTTTACACTCCGGGGTCCTCCAGCGAGCAGTACTTC. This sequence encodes CASFYTPGSSSEQYF.

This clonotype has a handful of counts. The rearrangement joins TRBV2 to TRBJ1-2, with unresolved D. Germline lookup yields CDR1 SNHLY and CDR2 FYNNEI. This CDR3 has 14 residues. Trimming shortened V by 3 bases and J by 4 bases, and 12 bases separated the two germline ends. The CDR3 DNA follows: TGTGCCAGCAGTGAGAATAGGGTGACCTATGGCTACACCTTC. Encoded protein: CASSENRVTYGYTF.

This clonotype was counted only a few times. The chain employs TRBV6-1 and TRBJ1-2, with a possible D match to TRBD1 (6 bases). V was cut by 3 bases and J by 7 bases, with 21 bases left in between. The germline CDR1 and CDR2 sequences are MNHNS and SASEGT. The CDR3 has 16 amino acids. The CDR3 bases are TGTGCCAGCAGTGAGTACACGAGGACAGAATACTCTGGCTACACCTTC. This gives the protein CASSEYTRTEYSGYTF.

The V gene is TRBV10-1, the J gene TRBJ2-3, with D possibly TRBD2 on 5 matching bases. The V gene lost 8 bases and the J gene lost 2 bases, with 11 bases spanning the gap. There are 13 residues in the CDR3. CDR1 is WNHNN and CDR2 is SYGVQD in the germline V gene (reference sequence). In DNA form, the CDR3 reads TGCGCCAGCGCTGGACTGAACACAGATACGCAGTATTTT. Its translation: CASAGLNTDTQYF.